Given below is one T cell receptor beta chain in context. No antigen is known for it. There are no base qualities to consult, and no much larger clone falls within one base. The record originates from a study of T cell responses to AZD1222 COVID-19 vaccine (dated by TCRdb to the early 2020s). Study-wide context: AZD1222 recipients whose second dose came at about 4 weeks and those whose second dose came at about 12 weeks were combined into one group, since spike-specific TCR depth and breadth did not differ between the two schedules. Trial participants were enrolled by age into subgroups of 18-55, 56-69 and 70-plus years, and about 150, 27 and 61 TCR-sequenced participants, respectively, were included in these subgroups. TCR sequencing covered 233 trial participants: about 210 given two doses of AZD1222 and 26 given two doses of MenACWY control vaccine. Study-wide findings and limitations: Because no day 14 peak-response samples were available, repertoires were characterized only after the peak T cell response. Spike-specific TCR breadth and depth rose significantly after two AZD1222 doses compared with day 0 and with MenACWY recipients. Participants were mostly white British and included more females than males, and it was suggested by the authors that clonal diversity may have been underestimated. The 56-69-year group was small, and its depth increase did not reach significance, likely because of low power. Nearly half of unique spike-specific TCRs reportedly recognized epitopes outside regions mutated in the B.1.351 and B.1.1.7 variants. Conclusions about previously exposed vaccinees were limited because only six or seven AZD1222 recipients were SARS-CoV-2 seropositive at baseline. The whole spike protein was spanned by vaccine-associated CD4 TCRs, and dominant responses were seen in regions 160-218 and 743-854.

V was cut back by 7 bases and J by 2 bases, leaving a gap of 12 bases between them. CDR1 and CDR2 were assigned from the germline V gene as MDHEN and SYDVKM. The CDR3 numbers 15 residues from cysteine through phenylalanine. Of the read, only the CDR3 DNA is kept; its 45 bases are in frame from base 1. The time point label, as the study defines it: baseline before first vaccination. Samples from vaccinated people were obtained from the UK trials COV001 and COV002, which included a single-blind randomized controlled phase 2/3 trial of AZD1222 (ChAdOx1 nCoV-19) in healthy adults. For TCRbeta chain sequencing, PBMC samples from trial participants were taken at day 0 and at day 28 after the second dose. The CDR3 regions of human TCRbeta chains were subjected to immunosequencing. On the authors' methods: Repertoire TCRs were matched against a reference library of SARS-CoV-2-specific TCRs generated with the MIRA antigen-specificity platform. Breadth was defined as the fraction of unique TCRs that were SARS-CoV-2-associated, and depth was defined as the fraction of total T cells that were SARS-CoV-2-associated. Using the MIRA data, each spike-specific TCR was mapped to the spike region that the TCR reacts to and placed in a CD4 or CD8 class. Log10-transformed breadth and depth values were compared by one-way ANOVA with Sidak's multiple comparisons tests. TCRdb provides this immuneACCESS table in a form limited to in-frame rearrangements. Some clones are lacking; in checked studies, under half of them reflect an unresolved V gene, and why the rest are absent is not known. From that table come the V and J calls and clone size; the DNA was used to work out D and trimming. For this sample there are more than 95,000 clones; 80% to 90% appear just once. The ten largest clones add up to 8% to 9% of the sample.

The rearrangement joined TRBV28 to TRBJ2-6; there is no confident call for the D gene. The specimen was peripheral blood, collected on day 0 of AZD1222 vaccination. The receptor's source is an adult in good health. The nucleotide sequence reads TGTGCCAGCACCGCCGCCGCGGCTGGGGCCAACGTCCTGACTTTC. This gives the protein CASTAAAAGANVLTF. When the CDR3 is completed using the reference TRBV28 and TRBJ2-6 genes on either side, the full variable domain is DVKVTQSSRYLVKRTGEKVFLECVQDMDHENMFWYRQDPGLGLRLIYFSYDVKMKEKGDIPEGYSVSREKKERFSLILESASTNQTSMYLCASTAAAAGANVLTFGAGSRLTVL.